This T cell receptor (beta chain) was profiled in a study of T cells after yellow fever vaccination. TCRdb independently ran MiXCR on the 5' RACE reads; one entry per CDR3 protein. The repertoire holds fewer than 450,000 distinct CDR3 sequences, with about 4% as singletons. Details on this clonotype: Its matching antigen is unknown.

Overall study results and limits: Some clonotypes were seen in both the CD4 and the CD8 compartments. These made up a small share and likely arose from convergent recombination.

Sequencing used PBMCs, obtained 5 days after the yellow fever booster vaccination. This clonotype was obtained from a man younger than 35 who received the YFV17D yellow fever vaccine.

CDR3 in amino acids: CASMAGADTQYF. Written as DNA, the CDR3 is TGTGCCAGCATGGCGGGCGCAGATACGCAGTATTTT. The genes are TRBV3-1 and TRBJ2-3; D perhaps matches TRBD2 (5 bases). The CDR3 loop spans 12 amino acids. V shed 7 bases and J shed 4 bases, with 9 bases lying between them. Per the germline V gene, CDR1 is LGHDT and CDR2 is YNNKEL (reference sequence).